These 2 T cell receptor beta chains share one sample of origin, sequenced in a study of cytomegalovirus exposure and HLA in healthy donors (dated by TCRdb to the late 2010s). The protocol used for the library was the immunoSEQ multiplex PCR assay. Drawn from immuneACCESS, this table holds only the in-frame rearrangements with V and J called that TCRdb kept. Clones are partly lost; checked studies trace under half to an unresolved V gene and leave the rest unexplained. The sample table records fewer than 400,000 clones; around 90% of these occur just once. Approximately 0.95% of the sample belongs to the ten largest clones. Source material: PBMCs. These TCRs come from a man aged 25 to 45 in good health and CMV-seronegative.

The chain has TRBV4-1 and TRBJ1-1; possible D gene TRBD1, 5 bases. In germline, CDR1 is MGHRA, CDR2 YSYEKL. The CDR3 is 13 residues long. The V gene lost 4 bases and the J gene lost 5 bases, with 11 bases spanning the gap. For the CDR3, the DNA is TGCGCCAGCAGCCCGTATAGGGGAACTGAAGCTTTCTTT. It specifies CASSPYRGTEAFF.

This clone was counted at least ten times. The rearrangement links TRBV6-1 to TRBJ1-2, with unresolved D. Germline V gives CDR1 MNHNS, CDR2 SASEGT. This CDR3 has 13 residues. Trimming removed 2 bases from V and 7 bases from J, with 11 bases in between. The CDR3 sequence is CASSEQETFGYTF. CDR3 nucleotides: TGTGCCAGCAGTGAACAGGAAACTTTTGGCTACACCTTC.